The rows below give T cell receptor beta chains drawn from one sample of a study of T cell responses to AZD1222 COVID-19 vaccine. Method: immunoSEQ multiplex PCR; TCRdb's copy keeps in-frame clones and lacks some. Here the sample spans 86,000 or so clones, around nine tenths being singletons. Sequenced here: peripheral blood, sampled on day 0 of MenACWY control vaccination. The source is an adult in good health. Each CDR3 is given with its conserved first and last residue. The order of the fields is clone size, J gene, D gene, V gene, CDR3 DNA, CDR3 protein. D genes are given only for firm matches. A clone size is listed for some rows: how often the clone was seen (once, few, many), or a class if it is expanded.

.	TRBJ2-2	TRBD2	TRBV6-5	TGTGCCAGCGGCCCGCTAGCGGGAGCCGGGGAGCTGTTTTTT	CASGPLAGAGELFF
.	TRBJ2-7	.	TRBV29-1	TGCAGCGCTCGACCTTCCGACTACGAGCAGTACTTC	CSARPSDYEQYF
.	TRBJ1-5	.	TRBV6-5	TGTGCCAGCCTAGGGCAGTATGGTGGTCAGCCCCAGCATTTT	CASLGQYGGQPQHF
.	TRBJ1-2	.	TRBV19	TGTGCCAGTAGTATAGATTTCGCGTCTCCAGTCTACACCTTC	CASSIDFASPVYTF
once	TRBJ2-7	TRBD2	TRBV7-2	TGTGCCAGCAGCTTGCCGGAGCTAGCGGGTTACGAGCAGTACTTC	CASSLPELAGYEQYF
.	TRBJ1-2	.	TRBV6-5	TGTGCCAGCAGTTACAGGGGGAGCTCTAACTATGGCTACACCTTC	CASSYRGSSNYGYTF
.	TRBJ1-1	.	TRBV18	TGTGCCAGCTCACGCGACAGAAACACTGAAGCTTTCTTT	CASSRDRNTEAFF
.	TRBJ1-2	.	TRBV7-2	TGTGCCAGCAGCTCGGACAGCAACTATGGCTACACCTTC	CASSSDSNYGYTF
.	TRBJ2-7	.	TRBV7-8	TGTGCCAGCAGCTTAGGGGCGGGTTCCTCCTACGAGCAGTACTTC	CASSLGAGSSYEQYF
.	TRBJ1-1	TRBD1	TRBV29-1	TGCAGCGGGACAGGCGGGACCACTGAAGCTTTCTTT	CSGTGGTTEAFF
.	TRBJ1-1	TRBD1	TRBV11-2	TGTGCCAGCAGCAAACAGGGGATGAACACTGAAGCTTTCTTT	CASSKQGMNTEAFF
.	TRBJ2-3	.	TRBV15	TGTGCCACCAGCAGAGATTGGGGGGCAGATACGCAGTATTTT	CATSRDWGADTQYF
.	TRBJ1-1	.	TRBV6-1	TGTGCCAGCAGTGAAGCTTCCAGGGCCACTGAAGCTTTCTTT	CASSEASRATEAFF
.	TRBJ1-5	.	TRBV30	TGTGCCTGGACGGAAAATAGCAATCAGCCCCAGCATTTT	CAWTENSNQPQHF
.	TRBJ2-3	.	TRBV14	TGTGCCAGCAGCCAGGCAGCGGAGTACACAGATACGCAGTATTTT	CASSQAAEYTDTQYF
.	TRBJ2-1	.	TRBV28	TGTGCCAGCAAGGGGGGCGCGTCCTACAATGAGCAGTTCTTC	CASKGGASYNEQFF
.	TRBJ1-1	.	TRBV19	TGTGCCAGTAGTCCCGATGCCCCAGGATCTATTGAAGCTTTCTTT	CASSPDAPGSIEAFF
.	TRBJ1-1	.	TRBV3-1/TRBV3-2	TGTGCCAGCAGCCATACTAGGGGGTACACTGAAGCTTTCTTT	CASSHTRGYTEAFF
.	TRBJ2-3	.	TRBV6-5	TGTGCCAGCAGTTACTACTCAAAGAGGGAGGCGCAGTATTTT	CASSYYSKREAQYF
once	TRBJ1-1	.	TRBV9	TGTGCCAGCAGCGTAGACCCGGTAAACACTGAAGCTTTCTTT	CASSVDPVNTEAFF
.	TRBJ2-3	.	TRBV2	TGTGCCAGCAGTGACCTCGCCACCACAGATACGCAGTATTTT	CASSDLATTDTQYF
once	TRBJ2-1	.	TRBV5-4	TGTGCCAGCAGCTTACCTGGGGGCGGGAATGAGCAGTTCTTC	CASSLPGGGNEQFF
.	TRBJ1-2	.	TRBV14	TGTGCCAGCAGCCAAGTTTCAGGGCGTCATGGCTACACCTTC	CASSQVSGRHGYTF
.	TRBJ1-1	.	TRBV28	TGTGCCAGCAGCTTCCGGGGTATGAACACTGAAGCTTTCTTT	CASSFRGMNTEAFF